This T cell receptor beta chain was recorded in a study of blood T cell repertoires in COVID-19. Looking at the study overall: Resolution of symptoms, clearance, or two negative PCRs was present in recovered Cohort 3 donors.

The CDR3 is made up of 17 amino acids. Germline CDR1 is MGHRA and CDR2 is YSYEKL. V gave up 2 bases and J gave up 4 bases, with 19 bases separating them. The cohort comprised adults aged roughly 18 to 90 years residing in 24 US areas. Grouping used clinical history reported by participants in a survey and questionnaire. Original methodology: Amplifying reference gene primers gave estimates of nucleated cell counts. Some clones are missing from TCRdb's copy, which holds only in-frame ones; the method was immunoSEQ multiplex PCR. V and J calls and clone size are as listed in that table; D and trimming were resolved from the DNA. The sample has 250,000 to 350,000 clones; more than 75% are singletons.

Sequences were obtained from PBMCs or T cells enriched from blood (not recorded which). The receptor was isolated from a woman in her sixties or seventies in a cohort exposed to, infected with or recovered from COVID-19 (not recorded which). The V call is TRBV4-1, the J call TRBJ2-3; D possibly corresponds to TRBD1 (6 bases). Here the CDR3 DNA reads TGCGCCAGCAGCCAAATTTTGGGACCCCGACAGGCAGATACGCAGTATTTT. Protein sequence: CASSQILGPRQADTQYF.